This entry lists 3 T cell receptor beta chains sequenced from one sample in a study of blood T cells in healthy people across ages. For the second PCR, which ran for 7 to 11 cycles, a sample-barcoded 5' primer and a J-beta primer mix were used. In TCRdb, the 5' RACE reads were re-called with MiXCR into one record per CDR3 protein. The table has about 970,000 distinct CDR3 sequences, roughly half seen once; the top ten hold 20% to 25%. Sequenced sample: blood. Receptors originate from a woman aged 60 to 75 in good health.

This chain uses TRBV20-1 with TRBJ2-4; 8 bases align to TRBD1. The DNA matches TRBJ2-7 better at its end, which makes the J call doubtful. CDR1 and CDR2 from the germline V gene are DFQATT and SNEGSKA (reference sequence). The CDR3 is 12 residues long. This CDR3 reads CSARRTGLEQYF. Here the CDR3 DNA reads TGCAGTGCTAGACGGACAGGGCTCGAGCAGTACTTC.

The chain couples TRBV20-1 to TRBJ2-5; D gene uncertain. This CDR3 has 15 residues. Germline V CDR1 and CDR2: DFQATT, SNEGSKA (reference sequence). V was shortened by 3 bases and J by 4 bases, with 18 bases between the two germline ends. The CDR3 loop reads CSASSFMGSGETQYF. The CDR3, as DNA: TGCAGTGCTAGTAGTTTTATGGGATCCGGAGAGACCCAGTACTTC.

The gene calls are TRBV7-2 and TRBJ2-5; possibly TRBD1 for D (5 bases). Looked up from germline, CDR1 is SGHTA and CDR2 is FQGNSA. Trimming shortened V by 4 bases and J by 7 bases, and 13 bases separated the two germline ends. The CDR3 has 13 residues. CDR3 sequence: CASSSGWVTTQYF. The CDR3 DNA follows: TGTGCCAGCAGCTCAGGGTGGGTTACGACCCAGTACTTC.